Presented here are 30 T cell receptor beta chains from one specimen sequenced in a study of cytomegalovirus exposure and HLA in healthy donors. The PCR ran on 60 Vbeta and 13 Jbeta primers. Method: immunoSEQ multiplex PCR; TCRdb's copy keeps in-frame clones and lacks some. The table has around 140,000 clones, 80% to 85% seen once. The sample taken for sequencing was PBMCs. These receptors came from a woman between 50 and 59 years old in good health and CMV-seropositive.

The CDR3 DNA is TGCGCCAGCAGCCAAGAGGAGGGGAGGAACAATGAGCAGTTCTTC. Translation: CASSQEEGRNNEQFF. The V and J genes are TRBV4-1 and TRBJ2-1, with D perhaps matching TRBD2 (6 bases). The CDR3 covers 15 residues. Germline lookup yields CDR1 MGHRA and CDR2 YSYEKL. The V gene lost 0 bases and the J gene lost 5 bases, with 11 bases spanning the gap.

This chain connects TRBV19 to TRBJ2-2; no clear D gene. V lost 3 bases, J lost 1 base, and 9 bases lay in between. This CDR3 region has 15 residues. Germline CDR1 reads LNHDA; CDR2 reads SQIVND (reference sequence). CDR3 sequence: CASSINSLNTGELFF. Here the CDR3 DNA reads TGTGCCAGTAGTATTAACAGCTTGAACACCGGGGAGCTGTTTTTT.

The J gene is TRBJ1-6, the V gene TRBV19, with D perhaps matching TRBD1 (6 bases). CDR3 length equals 14 residues. V lost 9 bases to trimming and J lost 5 bases, with 14 bases between them. CDR1 is LNHDA and CDR2 is SQIVND in the germline V gene (reference sequence). In DNA, the CDR3 is TGTGCCAGCGACCCGGGGGGCAATAATTCACCCCTCCACTTT. This codes for CASDPGGNNSPLHF. Supplemented by reference TRBV19 and TRBJ1-6, the full variable domain reads DGGITQSPKYLFRKEGQNVTLSCEQNLNHDAMYWYRQDPGQGLRLIYYSQIVNDFQKGDIAEGYSVSREKKESFPLTVTSAQKNPTAFYLCASDPGGNNSPLHFGNGTRLTVT.

The chain recombines TRBV5-1 with TRBJ1-1, with 7 bases that match TRBD1. V was clipped by 0 bases and J by 3 bases; unmatched bases: 5. Germline V CDR1 and CDR2: SGHRS, YFSETQ. The CDR3 loop spans 15 amino acids. The CDR3 DNA sequence: TGCGCCAGCAGCTTGGAACCAGGGGGATACACTGAAGCTTTCTTT. Encoded protein: CASSLEPGGYTEAFF.

This chain uses TRBV10-3 with TRBJ1-6; 7 bases line up with TRBD1. This CDR3 is built from 16 residues. The junction had 4 bases not matched to a gene; V was cut back by 3 bases and J by 2 bases. CDR1 is ENHRY, CDR2 SYGVKD, per germline. The CDR3 sequence: CAISEQGSTYNSPLHF. CDR3 nucleotide sequence: TGTGCCATCAGTGAACAGGGGTCCACCTATAATTCACCCCTCCACTTT.

The chain carries TRBV30 and TRBJ2-1, with 7 nucleotides matching TRBD2. Per germline, CDR1 GTSNPN and CDR2 SVGIG (reference sequence). This CDR3 spans 17 amino acids. Germline trimming cut 0 bases from V and 5 bases from J; bases unmatched to any gene: 13. CDR3 in amino acids: CAWSVPSGRALNNEQFF. The CDR3 coding sequence is TGTGCCTGGAGTGTGCCTAGTGGGAGGGCCTTGAACAATGAGCAGTTCTTC.

The gene calls are TRBV6-1 and TRBJ2-1, with 7 bases identical to TRBD2. Germline V gene data show CDR1 as MNHNS and CDR2 as SASEGT. The CDR3 extends over 15 amino acids. The V and J ends lost 4 bases and 8 bases, in that order; junction bases with no gene match: 11. CDR3 sequence (DNA): TGTGCCAGCAGTGCGATAGCGGGTGTACCCGATGAGCAGTTCTTC. It yields the protein CASSAIAGVPDEQFF.

The rearrangement links TRBV5-1 to TRBJ2-6, with D possibly being TRBD1 (5 bases). The CDR3 length is 16 residues. The germline gives CDR1 SGHRS, CDR2 YFSETQ. Trimming removed 0 bases at V and 0 bases at J, with 7 bases between. The chain's CDR3 is CASSLADSSGANVLTF. CDR3 sequence (DNA): TGCGCCAGCAGCTTGGCCGACAGCTCTGGGGCCAACGTCCTGACTTTC.

J is TRBJ1-1 and V is TRBV16; a possible D gene is TRBD1 (5 bases). V was clipped by 4 bases and J by 0 bases, with 9 bases between them. This CDR3 has 14 amino acids. The V gene's germline CDR1 is KGHSY and CDR2 FQNENV. The DNA of the CDR3 is TGTGCCAGCAGCCCTTTAGGGGTGAACACTGAAGCTTTCTTT. Its translation: CASSPLGVNTEAFF. The whole variable domain, filled in from reference TRBV16 and TRBJ1-1, reads GEEVAQTPKHLVRGEGQKAKLYCAPIKGHSYVFWYQQVLKNEFKFLISFQNENVFDETGMPKERFSAKCLPNSPCSLEIQATKLEDSAVYFCASSPLGVNTEAFFGQGTRLTVV.

V and J are TRBV6-5 and TRBJ1-6; 8 bases agree with TRBD1. J gave up 9 bases and V 3 bases, and 1 base lay outside the gene matches. CDR1 MNHEY and CDR2 SVGAGI come from the germline V gene. CDR3 size: 13 residues. The CDR3 sequence is CASSYDRGSPLHF. The CDR3 DNA reads as TGTGCCAGCAGTTATGACAGGGGTTCACCCCTCCACTTT.

This chain uses TRBV2 with TRBJ1-2; 8 bases map to TRBD1. The J segment lost 3 bases and the V segment lost 6 bases, leaving 6 bases of the junction unmatched. The CDR3 has 14 residues. Germline-derived CDR1 and CDR2 are SNHLY and FYNNEI. Here the CDR3 reads CASSGAGGDYGYTF. In nucleotides, the CDR3 is TGTGCCAGCAGCGGGGCAGGGGGCGACTATGGCTACACCTTC.

Regarding this clone: Distinct nucleotide sequences in the sample also encode this CDR3. The chain recombines TRBV15 with TRBJ1-2; no clear D gene. Trimming stripped 0 bases from V and 4 bases from J, with 6 bases between. Germline-derived CDR1 and CDR2 are LNHNV and YYDKDF (reference sequence). CDR3 length: 13 residues. CDR3 sequence reads: CATSRDPSYGYTF. The CDR3 coding sequence is TGTGCCACCAGCAGAGACCCCAGCTATGGCTACACCTTC.

This chain uses TRBV9 with TRBJ2-7; D gene unclear. CDR3 length equals 14 residues. Trimming removed 1 base from V and 8 bases from J, with 16 bases in between. Germline loops: CDR1 SGDLS, CDR2 YYNGEE. The CDR3 sequence is CASSVNDEVVKQYF. The CDR3 bases are TGTGCCAGCAGCGTAAACGACGAGGTGGTAAAGCAGTACTTC.

The CDR3 loop reads CASGLVLAGGPSEQFF. The CDR3 nucleotides read TGTGCTAGTGGTTTGGTATTAGCGGGAGGGCCAAGTGAGCAGTTCTTC. The chain couples TRBV12-5 to TRBJ2-1; 11 nucleotides align to TRBD2. J gave up 9 bases and V 0 bases, and 7 bases lay outside the gene matches. The CDR3 sequence is 16 residues long. Germline V gene data show CDR1 as LGHNT and CDR2 as FRNRAP.

To note about this clone: The sample contains more than one DNA sequence encoding this CDR3. The J gene is TRBJ1-2, the V gene TRBV5-6, with D possibly being TRBD1 (6 bases). V shed 4 bases and J shed 2 bases, with 12 bases lying between them. The CDR3 loop spans 14 amino acids. Looked up from germline, CDR1 is SGHDT and CDR2 is YYEEEE. The chain's CDR3 is CASSLGGQNYGYTF. CDR3 coding DNA: TGTGCCAGCAGCCTTGGCGGACAGAACTATGGCTACACCTTC.

The CDR3 region is CASSEQRDTEAFF. CDR3 nucleotides: TGTGCCAGCAGTGAGCAGCGGGACACTGAAGCTTTCTTT. This sequence joins TRBV6-4 and TRBJ1-1, with no clear D. The V and J ends lost 3 bases and 3 bases respectively, with 8 bases between them. The CDR3 runs 13 residues. Per the germline V gene, CDR1 is MRHNA and CDR2 is SNTAGT.

The chain recombines TRBV19 with TRBJ1-1; a possible D gene is TRBD1 (6 bases). Germline V gives CDR1 LNHDA, CDR2 SQIVND (reference sequence). CDR3 size: 15 residues. Trimming left V 8 bases short and J 1 base short, with 17 bases between. This CDR3 reads CASGGATEPNTEAFF. CDR3 sequence (DNA): TGTGCCAGTGGGGGGGCCACAGAGCCGAACACTGAAGCTTTCTTT.

V gene TRBV5-5 combines with J gene TRBJ2-5; TRBD2 might be the D (6 bases). The ends were cut back, 4 bases at V and 4 bases at J, with 14 bases in the middle. The CDR3 is 14 amino acids. Germline V gene data show CDR1 as SGHKS and CDR2 as YYEKEE (reference sequence). The CDR3: CASSPAGSLETQYF. The CDR3 region has the DNA TGTGCCAGCAGCCCCGCGGGATCTCTAGAGACCCAGTACTTC.

The chain recombines TRBV7-3 with TRBJ2-2, with D possibly TRBD1 on 6 matching bases. Per the germline V gene, CDR1 is SGHTA and CDR2 is FQGTGA. This CDR3 is 20 amino acids long. The germline V and J ends were trimmed by 3 bases and 4 bases, with 27 bases remaining between them. The CDR3: CASSLDRRATGSIRTGELFF. CDR3 coding DNA: TGTGCCAGCAGCTTGGATCGCAGGGCTACAGGGTCGATTCGCACCGGGGAGCTGTTTTTT.

The gene calls are TRBV4-1 and TRBJ2-7, with 10 bases identical to TRBD2. The CDR3 consists of 16 residues. J gave up 2 bases and V 2 bases, and 6 bases lay outside the gene matches. Germline lookup yields CDR1 MGHRA and CDR2 YSYEKL. CDR3 nucleotides: TGCGCCAGCAGCCAACAGCTAGCGGGAGAAACCTACGAGCAGTACTTC. The encoded protein is CASSQQLAGETYEQYF.

The chain combines TRBV7-6 with TRBJ1-3; D is uncertain. Trimming removed 6 bases from V and 0 bases from J, with 12 bases in between. Germline CDR1 and CDR2: SGHVS and FNYEAQ. The CDR3 totals 15 residues. CDR3 nucleotides: TGTGCCAGCAGTAATGGCCCAAGCTCTGGAAACACCATATATTTT. Its protein product is CASSNGPSSGNTIYF.

This clone has just a few counts. The chain links TRBV5-1 to TRBJ1-2, with TRBD1 matching over 8 bases. V gave up 4 bases and J gave up 2 bases; unmatched junction bases: 10. CDR1 is SGHRS, CDR2 YFSETQ, per germline. The CDR3 length is 16 residues. CDR3 DNA: TGCGCCAGCAGCCTGAGCTGGACAGGGCAGAACTATGGCTACACCTTC. It encodes CASSLSWTGQNYGYTF.

There are a few counts of this clone. The chain recombines TRBV9 with TRBJ1-5; no reliable D call. CDR1 and CDR2 (germline): SGDLS, YYNGEE. This CDR3 has 13 amino acids. Trimming took 3 bases from V and 9 from J, leaving 13 bases between them. CDR3 loop: CASSALGTGPQHF. The CDR3 DNA reads TGTGCCAGCAGCGCATTAGGAACGGGGCCCCAGCATTTT.

The chain recombines TRBV27 with TRBJ2-1, with D possibly being TRBD2 (5 bases). V gave up 3 bases and J gave up 0 bases, with 9 bases separating them. The CDR3 totals 15 residues. Germline CDR1 MNHEY, CDR2 SMNVEV (reference sequence). The CDR3 coding sequence is TGTGCCAGCAGTTTTAGCGTGAGCTCCTACAATGAGCAGTTCTTC. This codes for CASSFSVSSYNEQFF.

J is TRBJ1-3 and V is TRBV2; a weak D match, TRBD1 (6 bases). The CDR3 extends over 14 amino acids. Per the germline V gene, CDR1 is SNHLY and CDR2 is FYNNEI. V lost 8 bases and J lost 7, with 18 bases in between. The CDR3 DNA is TGTGCCAGCGGGGGCCGCAGTATCCTCAACACCATATATTTT. Translating gives CASGGRSILNTIYF.

J is TRBJ2-7 and V is TRBV2, with 8 bases matching TRBD1. The V and J ends lost 6 bases and 2 bases, in that order; junction bases with no gene match: 3. Germline lookup yields CDR1 SNHLY and CDR2 FYNNEI. The length of the CDR3 is 13 residues. DNA for the CDR3: TGTGCCAGCAGGTGGACAGGGACCTACGAGCAGTACTTC. It codes for CASRWTGTYEQYF.

This chain joins TRBV6-1 and TRBJ2-3; the match to TRBD2 covers 8 bases. Germline V gene data show CDR1 as MNHNS and CDR2 as SASEGT. This CDR3 has 17 amino acids. V gave up 5 bases and J gave up 6 bases; unmatched junction bases: 16. CDR3 nucleotides: TGTGCCAGCAGTAAAGAAGCGGGGGCCCCAGGGTTCGATACGCAGTATTTT. Amino acids: CASSKEAGAPGFDTQYF.

This chain uses TRBV6-5 with TRBJ1-2, with 7 bases aligning to TRBD1. The germline gives CDR1 MNHEY, CDR2 SVGAGI. The V and J ends lost 6 bases and 7 bases, in that order; junction bases with no gene match: 8. The CDR3 covers 13 residues. The CDR3 sequence is CASRPEGAGGYTF. CDR3 sequence (DNA): TGTGCCAGCAGACCCGAGGGGGCCGGTGGCTACACCTTC.

For this clone: Other DNA sequences in the same sample also yield this CDR3. J is TRBJ2-3 and V is TRBV11-3; D unclear. V lost 1 base and J lost 1, with 3 bases in between. The CDR3 extends over 13 amino acids. Per germline, CDR1 SGHNT and CDR2 YENEEA. CDR3 sequence reads: CASSLGRTDTQYF. In DNA form, the CDR3 reads TGTGCCAGCAGCTTAGGGCGCACAGATACGCAGTATTTT. The whole variable domain, filled in from reference TRBV11-3 and TRBJ2-3, reads EAGVVQSPRYKIIEKKQPVAFWCNPISGHNTLYWYLQNLGQGPELLIRYENEEAVDDSQLPKDRFSAERLKGVDSTLKIQPAELGDSAVYLCASSLGRTDTQYFGPGTRLTVL.

The chain combines TRBV4-3 with TRBJ2-2, with 11 nucleotides matching TRBD1. Germline trimming cut 4 bases from V and 5 bases from J; bases unmatched to any gene: 9. Germline V lookup: CDR1 LGHNA, CDR2 YSLEER. CDR3 length: 17 amino acids. CDR3 amino acids: CASSPRGQGASTGELFF. Here the CDR3 DNA reads TGCGCCAGCAGCCCTAGAGGACAGGGGGCAAGTACCGGGGAGCTGTTTTTT.